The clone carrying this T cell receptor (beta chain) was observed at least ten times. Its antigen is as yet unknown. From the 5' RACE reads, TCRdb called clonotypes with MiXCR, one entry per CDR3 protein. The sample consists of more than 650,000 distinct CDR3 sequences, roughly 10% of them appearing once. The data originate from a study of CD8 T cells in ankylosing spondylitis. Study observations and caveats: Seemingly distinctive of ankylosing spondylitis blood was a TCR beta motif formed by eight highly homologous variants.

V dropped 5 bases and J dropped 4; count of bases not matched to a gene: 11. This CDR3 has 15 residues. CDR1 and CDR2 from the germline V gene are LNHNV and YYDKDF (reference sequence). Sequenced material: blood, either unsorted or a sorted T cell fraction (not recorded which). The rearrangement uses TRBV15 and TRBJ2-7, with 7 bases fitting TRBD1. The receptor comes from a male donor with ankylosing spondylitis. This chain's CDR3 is CATSGTGTDQYEQYF. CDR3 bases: TGTGCCACCAGCGGTACCGGGACAGACCAATACGAGCAGTACTTC. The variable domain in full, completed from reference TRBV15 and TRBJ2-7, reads DAMVIQNPRYQVTQFGKPVTLSCSQTLNHNVMYWYQQKSSQAPKLLFHYYDKDFNNEADTPDNFQSRRPNTSFCFLDIRSPGLGDTAMYLCATSGTGTDQYEQYFGPGTRLTVT.